These 30 T cell receptor beta chains share one sample of origin, sequenced in a study of molecular identifiers for immune sequencing clone quantification. TCRdb independently ran MiXCR on the PCR reads; one entry per CDR3 protein. The sample includes 70,000 to 95,000 distinct CDR3 sequences, around 17% of them seen just once. The material sequenced was naive CD8+ T cells from blood, with Jurkat cell RNA spiked in. Subset defined: FACS-sorted CD8+CD4-CCR7+CD45RA+ naive T cells. The receptors originated from a human donor in good health. Some libraries in this study had Jurkat cell RNA spiked in.

This clonotype was seen many times. The chain joins TRBV7-9 to TRBJ2-5, with D possibly being TRBD1 (6 bases). Trimming stripped 4 bases from V and 2 bases from J, with 8 bases between. The CDR3 consists of 13 residues. Germline V CDR1 and CDR2: SEHNR, FQNEAQ (reference sequence). CDR3 residues: CASSSGQQETQYF. The CDR3 DNA reads TGTGCCAGCAGCTCGGGACAACAAGAGACCCAGTACTTC. The full variable domain, in which reference TRBV7-9 and TRBJ2-5 provide the parts outside the CDR3, is DTGVSQNPRHKITKRGQNVTFRCDPISEHNRLYWYRQTLGQGPEFLTYFQNEAQLEKSRLLSDRFSAERPKGSFSTLEIQRTEQGDSAMYLCASSSGQQETQYFGPGTRLLVL.

The table lists this clonotype with many counts. The chain has TRBV5-1 and TRBJ2-7; 14 nucleotides line up with TRBD2. Germline values: CDR1 SGHRS, CDR2 YFSETQ. J was trimmed by 3 bases and V by 4 bases; bases with no gene match: 3. This CDR3 contains 15 residues. The CDR3 nucleotides are TGCGCCAGCAGCGAGGGACTAGCGGGGGTCTACGAGCAGTACTTC. Translated, it gives CASSEGLAGVYEQYF.

The table lists this clonotype with many counts. The chain links TRBV6-2 or TRBV6-3 to TRBJ2-3; D may be TRBD2 (6 bases). Germline loops: CDR1 MNHEY, CDR2 SVGEGT. Deletions cut 2 bases from V and 0 bases from J, with 21 bases between. The CDR3 loop spans 19 amino acids. The CDR3 here is CASSYGPVLRRGSTDTQYF. The CDR3 nucleotides read TGTGCCAGCAGTTACGGGCCAGTACTACGGCGGGGAAGCACAGATACGCAGTATTTT.

This clonotype was detected ten times or more. The V gene is TRBV11-1, the J gene TRBJ2-2; D remains ambiguous. This CDR3 has 13 residues. Looked up from germline, CDR1 is SGHAT and CDR2 is FQDESV (reference sequence). Trimming removed 0 bases at V and 6 bases at J, with 5 bases between. In DNA form, the CDR3 reads TGTGCCAGCAGCTTAGCAGACGCCGGGGAGCTGTTTTTT. This encodes CASSLADAGELFF.

The genes are TRBV7-9 and TRBJ2-3; TRBD2 agrees at 8 bases. The germline CDR1 and CDR2 sequences are SEHNR and FQNEAQ (reference sequence). V dropped 2 bases and J dropped 0; count of bases not matched to a gene: 4. CDR3 length equals 16 residues. The CDR3 DNA sequence: TGTGCCAGCAGCTTATTAGCGGGGCCTAGCACAGATACGCAGTATTTT. This sequence encodes CASSLLAGPSTDTQYF.

In its sample, this clonotype was seen many times. The gene calls are TRBV20-1 and TRBJ2-7; 8 nucleotides agree with TRBD1. V was clipped by 5 bases and J by 2 bases; unmatched bases: 5. Germline-derived CDR1 and CDR2 are DFQATT and SNEGSKA (reference sequence). The CDR3 spans 13 residues. DNA for the CDR3: TGCAGTGCTGCGGGACAGGCAGCCTACGAGCAGTACTTC. Translated: CSAAGQAAYEQYF.

This clonotype came up many times. The V and J genes are TRBV7-3 and TRBJ2-7, with 7 bases matching TRBD2. The CDR3 consists of 14 residues. V lost 2 bases to trimming and J lost 6 bases; unmatched junction nucleotides: 7. Germline V gene lookup returns CDR1 SGHTA and CDR2 FQGTGA. The CDR3 DNA is TGTGCCAGCAGCTTAGATGGAGGGGAGGGCGAGCAGTACTTC. This encodes CASSLDGGEGEQYF.

In this sample, this clonotype turned up many times. The rearrangement uses TRBV12-3 or TRBV12-4 and TRBJ2-1, with no clear D. The CDR3 is made up of 12 amino acids. Trimming stripped 5 bases from V and 6 bases from J, with 8 bases between. The CDR3 DNA follows: TGTGCCAGCAGTCACTCACCCAATGAGCAGTTCTTC. Translated, it gives CASSHSPNEQFF.

This clonotype was picked up many times. The chain employs TRBV20-1 and TRBJ2-3; no definite D call. V was trimmed by 0 bases and J by 0 bases, leaving 10 bases between them. CDR1 is DFQATT, CDR2 SNEGSKA, per germline (reference sequence). The CDR3 extends over 15 amino acids. The CDR3 sequence: CSARDLASSTDTQYF. The CDR3 bases are TGCAGTGCTAGAGATTTGGCCTCTAGCACAGATACGCAGTATTTT.

This clonotype was picked up many times. The chain carries TRBV13 and TRBJ1-1; D unclear. The V end lost 0 bases, the J end lost 6 bases, and 2 bases lay between the germline ends. The CDR3 loop spans 11 amino acids. Germline CDR1 PRHDT, CDR2 FYEKMQ (reference sequence). The CDR3 bases are TGTGCCAGCAGCTTAGGCCCTGAAGCTTTCTTT. This gives the protein CASSLGPEAFF.

This clonotype has at least ten counts. The chain links TRBV5-6 to TRBJ1-5; no definite D call. V lost 0 bases and J 0 bases, leaving 7 bases between the germline ends. CDR3 size: 15 residues. CDR1 SGHDT and CDR2 YYEEEE come from the germline V gene. The CDR3 sequence: CASSLGDYSNQPQHF. CDR3 bases: TGTGCCAGCAGCTTGGGGGATTATAGCAATCAGCCCCAGCATTTT. The complete variable domain, with remaining parts taken from reference TRBV5-6 and TRBJ1-5, reads DAGVTQSPTHLIKTRGQQVTLRCSPKSGHDTVSWYQQALGQGPQFIFQYYEEEERQRGNFPDRFSGHQFPNYSSELNVNALLLGDSALYLCASSLGDYSNQPQHFGDGTRLSIL.

The CDR3 reads CASSIGLGTDTEAFF. The CDR3 nucleotides read TGTGCCAGTAGTATAGGATTGGGGACGGACACTGAAGCTTTCTTT. The chain uses TRBV19 and TRBJ1-1; possible D gene TRBD1, 5 bases. The germline CDR1 and CDR2 sequences are LNHDA and SQIVND (reference sequence). V was pared by 1 base and J by 3 bases, with 12 bases between. The CDR3 totals 15 residues.

The rearrangement uses TRBV7-9 and TRBJ2-2, with D tentatively TRBD1 (5 bases). Germline V gene data show CDR1 as SEHNR and CDR2 as FQNEAQ (reference sequence). The CDR3 runs 19 residues. The V gene lost 1 base and the J gene lost 1 base, with 19 bases spanning the gap. The CDR3 here is CASSLVPPRQGQNTGELFF. Written as DNA, the CDR3 is TGTGCCAGCAGCTTAGTCCCCCCGCGGCAGGGTCAGAACACCGGGGAGCTGTTTTTT.

In this sample, this clonotype turned up many times. The genes are TRBV2 and TRBJ1-5; no firm D call. The V gene's germline CDR1 is SNHLY and CDR2 FYNNEI. Trimming cost V 8 bases and J 9 bases, with 17 bases left between them. The CDR3 length is 13 residues. CDR3 amino acids: CASSDGVARPQHF. The DNA for the CDR3 is TGTGCCAGCTCGGATGGCGTAGCCAGGCCCCAGCATTTT.

This clonotype was seen repeatedly, ten times or more. The genes are TRBV21-1 and TRBJ1-1; the DNA was not compared with TRBD1, the D call given in the table. TRBV21-1 is a recognized pseudogene. CDR3 length: 17 amino acids. The CDR3 sequence: CASSGTDGTTLNTEAFF. The CDR3 nucleotides are TGTGCCAGCAGCGGTACCGATGGGACAACCCTTAACACTGAAGCTTTCTTT.

This clonotype was observed many times. Here the CDR3 DNA reads TGTGCCAGCAGCCAACAGTCTAGCCGAATCTACGAGCAGTACTTC. This translates into CASSQQSSRIYEQYF. The chain employs TRBV4-2 and TRBJ2-7; tentative D call: TRBD2 (5 bases). V was pared by 2 bases and J by 3 bases, with 14 bases between. CDR1 is LGHNA and CDR2 is YNFKEQ in the germline V gene. CDR3 length equals 15 residues.

This clonotype was found many times. The chain carries TRBV29-1 and TRBJ2-7, with 11 positions matching TRBD2. Germline trimming cut 1 base from V and 0 bases from J; bases unmatched to any gene: 5. CDR1 and CDR2 from the germline V gene are SQVTM and ANQGSEA. This CDR3 comprises 16 residues. The DNA for the CDR3 is TGCAGCGTTGAAGGGTTAGCGGGAGGGAGCTCCTACGAGCAGTACTTC. Translating it yields CSVEGLAGGSSYEQYF.

The CDR3 coding sequence is TGTGCCAGCAGTTACGGTAGCAGGGGGGATGAGCAGTTCTTC. It is translated as CASSYGSRGDEQFF. The V gene is TRBV6-5, the J gene TRBJ2-1, with a possible D match to TRBD1 (7 bases). Germline assignment: CDR1 MNHEY and CDR2 SVGAGI. The CDR3 contains 14 residues. Trimming took 2 bases from V and 8 from J, leaving 13 bases between them.

This clonotype was picked up many times. This chain connects TRBV21-1 to TRBJ2-2; the tabulated D call, TRBD1, remains unverified against the DNA. TRBV21-1 is annotated as a pseudogene. The CDR3 spans 18 residues. For the CDR3, the DNA is TGTGCCAGCAGCATGACAGGAATCTGCTACGCGAACACCGGGGAGCTGTTTTTT. Its translation is CASSMTGICYANTGELFF.

A note on this clonotype: Being one base from a much bigger clone, this may be a read error. J is TRBJ2-1 and V is TRBV3-1; 10 bases map to TRBD1. This CDR3 region has 15 residues. CDR1 and CDR2 from the germline V gene are LGHDT and YNNKEL (reference sequence). CDR3 sequence: CAGSPPWTGGYEQFF. In DNA, the CDR3 is TGTGCCGGCAGCCCACCATGGACAGGGGGTTATGAGCAGTTCTTC.

This clonotype was observed many times. The chain has TRBV27 and TRBJ1-3; maybe TRBD1 (5 bases). Germline V gives CDR1 MNHEY, CDR2 SMNVEV (reference sequence). V was cut by 2 bases and J by 2 bases, with 16 bases left in between. The CDR3 has 17 amino acids. CDR3 DNA sequence: TGTGCCAGCAGTTTACTCAGTCCCGCAGGGACTGGAAACACCATATATTTT. Translating gives CASSLLSPAGTGNTIYF.

This clonotype occurred many times. V is TRBV21-1 and J is TRBJ1-2. TRBV21-1 is flagged as a pseudogene. The CDR3 length is 15 residues. CDR3 region: CASSHGRGRYYGYTF. The CDR3, as DNA: TGTGCCAGCAGCCACGGGAGGGGGAGATACTATGGCTACACCTTC.

Many counts were recorded for this clonotype. The chain joins TRBV6-6 to TRBJ2-3; TRBD1 agrees at 10 bases. This CDR3 region has 16 residues. V lost 8 bases to trimming and J lost 5 bases; unmatched junction nucleotides: 13. CDR1 is MNHNY, CDR2 SVGAGI, per germline (reference sequence). The CDR3 DNA sequence: TGTGCCAGCCCCCGTTACGGGACAGGGGTTATAGATACGCAGTATTTT. Its protein is CASPRYGTGVIDTQYF.

This clonotype came up many times. The rearrangement joins TRBV19 to TRBJ1-5, with TRBD1 as a possible D gene (6 bases). This CDR3 contains 15 residues. V was shortened by 4 bases and J by 1 base, with 11 bases between the two germline ends. The germline V gene has CDR1 LNHDA and CDR2 SQIVND (reference sequence). CDR3 coding DNA: TGTGCCAGTAGTAGGGACATCGAGAGCAATCAGCCCCAGCATTTT. Translated: CASSRDIESNQPQHF.

With respect to this clonotype: A much larger clone lies a single base off, so this may be a read error. This CDR3 is missing its conserved last phenylalanine or tryptophan, likely due to a read error. The J gene is TRBJ2-7, the V gene TRBV11-2; the D is unclear. V lost 1 base, J lost 5 bases, and 3 bases lay in between. The CDR3 has 11 amino acids. Per germline, CDR1 SGHAT and CDR2 FQNNGV. The DNA for the CDR3 is TGTGCCAGCAGCTTAGTAAACGAGCAGTACCTC. It is translated as CASSLVNEQYL.

The CDR3, as DNA: TGCGCCAGCAGCCAAGTTCCCCTCGGGACAGCACATCAGCCCCAGCATTTT. Translated: CASSQVPLGTAHQPQHF. The J gene is TRBJ1-5, the V gene TRBV4-1; 7 bases map to TRBD1. Germline CDR1 is MGHRA and CDR2 is YSYEKL. V dropped 1 base and J dropped 5; count of bases not matched to a gene: 11. The CDR3 is 17 residues long.

This clonotype was counted at least ten times. The chain joins TRBV19 to TRBJ2-4; D uncertain. The germline V gene encodes CDR1 LNHDA and CDR2 SQIVND (reference sequence). The CDR3 consists of 16 residues. Trimming removed 0 bases at V and 5 bases at J, with 14 bases between. The CDR3, as DNA: TGTGCCAGTAGTATAGATACGGCCGTAGGCCAAAACATTCAGTACTTC. It yields the protein CASSIDTAVGQNIQYF.

This clonotype was recorded many times. This sequence joins TRBV18 and TRBJ1-5, with a possible D match to TRBD1 (6 bases). V lost 4 bases and J 2 bases, leaving 18 bases between the germline ends. CDR3 length: 17 residues. The germline V gene has CDR1 KGHSH and CDR2 LQKENI. CDR3 sequence reads: CASSQEDSPEGNQPQHF. CDR3 coding DNA: TGTGCCAGCTCACAAGAGGACAGCCCCGAAGGCAATCAGCCCCAGCATTTT.

For this clonotype: This may arise from a read error, as a much more abundant clone is one base away. Because the CDR3 is missing its conserved closing phenylalanine or tryptophan, this is likely a read error. This chain links TRBV5-6 with TRBJ2-5, with D unclear. This CDR3 is 13 amino acids long. V lost 1 base and J 4 bases, leaving 8 bases between the germline ends. From germline, CDR1 is SGHDT and CDR2 YYEEEE. CDR3 DNA: TGTGCCAGCAGCTTGTCGTCTCCAGAGACCCAGTACCTC. Protein: CASSLSSPETQYL.

The chain uses TRBV7-9 and TRBJ2-7, with a possible D match to TRBD1 (6 bases). The CDR3 sequence is 15 residues long. Trimming shortened V by 1 base and J by 2 bases, and 12 bases separated the two germline ends. Germline V gene data show CDR1 as SEHNR and CDR2 as FQNEAQ (reference sequence). The CDR3 coding sequence is TGTGCCAGCAGCTTAGTAGGGGGTAGCGCCTACGAGCAGTACTTC. Its protein product is CASSLVGGSAYEQYF.